This T cell receptor (beta chain) comes out of a study of cytomegalovirus exposure and HLA in healthy donors. It was with 60 Vbeta and 13 Jbeta primers that the PCR ran. Profiling relied on immunoSEQ multiplex PCR, and the TCRdb table lists in-frame clones only, not all of them. In the table there are about 89,000 clones, roughly three quarters of which are singletons. Turning to this clone: Antigen unknown.

The germline CDR1 and CDR2 sequences are KGHSH and LQKENI. The CDR3 spans 15 residues. The ends were cut back, 2 bases at V and 1 base at J, with 11 bases in the middle. General study results and limits: Fewer than 20,000 TCR beta sequences were associated with HLA alleles at 0.05 false discovery rate in a later analysis.

The chain uses TRBV18 and TRBJ1-1; weak D call: TRBD1 (6 bases). Sequencing was done on a sample of PBMCs. The TCR was taken from a man aged 25 to 40 in good health and CMV-seronegative. CDR3 DNA: TGTGCCAGCTCACCATCCCGGACAGCGAACACTGAAGCTTTCTTT. Its protein is CASSPSRTANTEAFF.